The rows below give T cell receptor beta chains drawn from one sample of a study of T cell responses to AZD1222 COVID-19 vaccine. Method: immunoSEQ multiplex PCR; TCRdb's copy keeps in-frame clones and lacks some. The sample gives 120,000 or so clones, under 90% of which show up once; about 7.8% is in the top ten. The sample here was peripheral blood, taken on day 0 of AZD1222 vaccination. Receptors originate from an adult in good health. Both conserved end residues are part of each CDR3. The order of the fields is V gene, D gene, J gene, CDR3 protein. A D gene is named only where the DNA matches it firmly.

TRBV2,NA,TRBJ2-7,CASTESRSSYEQYF
TRBV12-3/TRBV12-4,NA,TRBJ1-2,CASDRGGDGYTF
TRBV27,NA,TRBJ1-1,CASSPPRQENTEAFF
TRBV5-1,NA,TRBJ2-1,CASSLGAGPHNEQFF
TRBV6-5,NA,TRBJ2-2,CASSSSPGGELFF
TRBV18,NA,TRBJ2-7,CASSQAEGEQYF
TRBV27,TRBD1,TRBJ2-7,CASVPRPRQGGPQYF
TRBV3-1/TRBV3-2,NA,TRBJ1-4,CASNSKADFNEKLFF
TRBV6-2/TRBV6-3,NA,TRBJ2-7,CASSNREREQYF
TRBV7-8,NA,TRBJ1-5,CASSLLDGTGGQPQHF
TRBV9,NA,TRBJ2-2,CASSVGGRENTGELFF
TRBV27,NA,TRBJ2-5,CASTGGLQETQYF
TRBV10-3,NA,TRBJ2-1,CAISGGIEQFF
TRBV5-1,NA,TRBJ2-5,CASSLALSGETQYF
TRBV15,NA,TRBJ2-5,CATSTGLPHLRHF
TRBV29-1,TRBD2,TRBJ2-1,CSAGTSGSSYNEQFF
TRBV7-2,NA,TRBJ1-2,CASSPDGEYGYTF